This entry is about one T cell receptor (beta chain). The sample originates from a study of blood T cell repertoires in COVID-19. The CDR3 has 16 amino acids. Trimming shortened V by 4 bases and J by 5 bases, and 22 bases separated the two germline ends. Germline CDR1 is SGHRS and CDR2 is YFSETQ. Original handling: The authors estimated nucleated cell counts from reference gene primer amplification. Produced via immunoSEQ multiplex PCR; TCRdb's table is partial and in-frame only. That table gives V, J and clone size, and the DNA gave D and trimming. Of just over 650,000 clones in the sample, around 89% were seen once.

The chain has TRBV5-1 and TRBJ2-7; a weak D match, TRBD1 (6 bases). The sequenced material came from peripheral blood. The clonotype comes from a woman between 18 and 29 years old with acute or convalescent COVID-19. CDR3: CASSPMRGQTTHEQYF. The CDR3 DNA reads TGCGCCAGCAGCCCGATGCGCGGACAGACCACCCACGAGCAGTACTTC.